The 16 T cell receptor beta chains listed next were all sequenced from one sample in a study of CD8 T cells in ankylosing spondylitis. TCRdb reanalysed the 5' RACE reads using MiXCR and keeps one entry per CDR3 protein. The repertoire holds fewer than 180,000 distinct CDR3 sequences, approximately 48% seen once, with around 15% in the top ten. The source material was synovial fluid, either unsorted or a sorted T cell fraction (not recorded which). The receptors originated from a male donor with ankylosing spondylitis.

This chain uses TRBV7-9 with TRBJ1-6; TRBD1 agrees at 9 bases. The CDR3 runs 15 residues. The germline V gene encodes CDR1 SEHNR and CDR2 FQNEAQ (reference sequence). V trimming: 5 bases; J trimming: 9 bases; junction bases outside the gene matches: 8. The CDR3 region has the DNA TGTGCCAGCAGCCTCGGACAGGGGATTATTTCACCCCTCCACTTT. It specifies CASSLGQGIISPLHF.

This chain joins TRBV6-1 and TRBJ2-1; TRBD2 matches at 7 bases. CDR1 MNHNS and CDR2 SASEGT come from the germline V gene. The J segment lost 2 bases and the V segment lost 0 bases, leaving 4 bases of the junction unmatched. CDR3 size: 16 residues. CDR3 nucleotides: TGTGCCAGCAGTGAAGCGGGGAGGGTTACCTACAATGAGCAGTTCTTC. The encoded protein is CASSEAGRVTYNEQFF.

The DNA of the CDR3 is TGTGCCAGCAAAGGACTAGCGGGAGGTCAAGAGACCCAGTACTTC. Translation: CASKGLAGGQETQYF. This chain connects TRBV12-3 or TRBV12-4 to TRBJ2-5, with TRBD2 identical over 14 bases. The CDR3 contains 15 residues. Losses at the gene ends were 7 bases for V and 2 bases for J; bases not matched to a gene: 3.

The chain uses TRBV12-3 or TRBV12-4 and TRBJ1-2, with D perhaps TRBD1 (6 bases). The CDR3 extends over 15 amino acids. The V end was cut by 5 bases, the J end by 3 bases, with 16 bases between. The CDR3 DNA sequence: TGTGCCAGCAGTCCATATGGGGGGCTCGACTATGGCTACACCTTC. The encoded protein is CASSPYGGLDYGYTF.

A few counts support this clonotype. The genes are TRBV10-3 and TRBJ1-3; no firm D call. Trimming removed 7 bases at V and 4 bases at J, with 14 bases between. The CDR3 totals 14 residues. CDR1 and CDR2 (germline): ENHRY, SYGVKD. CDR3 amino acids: CAINPNLLGNTIYF. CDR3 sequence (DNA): TGTGCCATCAACCCCAACCTCCTGGGAAACACCATATATTTT.

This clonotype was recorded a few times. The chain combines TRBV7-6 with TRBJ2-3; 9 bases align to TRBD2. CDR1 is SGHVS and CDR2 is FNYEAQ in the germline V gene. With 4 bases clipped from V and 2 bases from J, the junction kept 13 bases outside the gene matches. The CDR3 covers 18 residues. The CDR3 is CASSYRPGLALFTDTQYF. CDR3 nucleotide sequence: TGTGCCAGCAGCTATAGGCCGGGACTAGCCCTTTTCACAGATACGCAGTATTTT. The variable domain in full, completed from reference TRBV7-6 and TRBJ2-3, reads GAGVSQSPRYKVTKRGQDVALRCDPISGHVSLYWYRQALGQGPEFLTYFNYEAQQDKSGLPNDRFSAERPEGSISTLTIQRTEQRDSAMYRCASSYRPGLALFTDTQYFGPGTRLTVL.

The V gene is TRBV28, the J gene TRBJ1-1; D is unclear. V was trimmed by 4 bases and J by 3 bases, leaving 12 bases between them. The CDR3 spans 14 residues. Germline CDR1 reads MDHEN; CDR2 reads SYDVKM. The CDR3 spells CASSSQLNHTEAFF. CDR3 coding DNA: TGTGCCAGCAGTTCCCAGTTAAATCACACTGAAGCTTTCTTT.

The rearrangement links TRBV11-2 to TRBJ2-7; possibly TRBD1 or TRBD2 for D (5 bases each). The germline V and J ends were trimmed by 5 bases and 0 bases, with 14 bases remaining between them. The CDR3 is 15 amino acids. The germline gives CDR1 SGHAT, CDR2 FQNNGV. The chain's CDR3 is CASSNRDLSSYEQYF. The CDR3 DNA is TGTGCCAGCAGCAACCGGGACCTGAGCTCCTACGAGCAGTACTTC.

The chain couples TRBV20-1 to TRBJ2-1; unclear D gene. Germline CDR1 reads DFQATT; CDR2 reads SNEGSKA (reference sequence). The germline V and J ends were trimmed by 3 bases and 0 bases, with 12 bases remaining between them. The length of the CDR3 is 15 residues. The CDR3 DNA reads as TGCAGTGCTAGTTCTCTCGTGAGCTCCTACAATGAGCAGTTCTTC. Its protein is CSASSLVSSYNEQFF.

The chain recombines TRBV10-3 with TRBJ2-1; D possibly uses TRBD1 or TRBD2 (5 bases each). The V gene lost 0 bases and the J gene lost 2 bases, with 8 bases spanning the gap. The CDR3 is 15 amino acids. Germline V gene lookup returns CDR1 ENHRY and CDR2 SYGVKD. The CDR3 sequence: CAISESGEPYNEQFF. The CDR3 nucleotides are TGTGCCATCAGTGAGTCAGGGGAGCCCTACAATGAGCAGTTCTTC.

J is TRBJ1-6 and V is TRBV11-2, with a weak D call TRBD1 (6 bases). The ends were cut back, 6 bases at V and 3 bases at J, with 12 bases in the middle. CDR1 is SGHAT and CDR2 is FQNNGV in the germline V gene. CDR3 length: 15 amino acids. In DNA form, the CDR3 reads TGTGCCAGCAGTTCAGGGGCCTTCTATAATTCACCCCTCCACTTT. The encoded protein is CASSSGAFYNSPLHF.

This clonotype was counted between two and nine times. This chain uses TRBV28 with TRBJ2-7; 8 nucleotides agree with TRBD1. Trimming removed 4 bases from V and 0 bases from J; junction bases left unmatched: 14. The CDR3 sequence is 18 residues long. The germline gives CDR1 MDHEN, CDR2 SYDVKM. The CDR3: CASSCDIKQGVPSYEQYF. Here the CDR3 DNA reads TGTGCCAGCAGTTGTGACATTAAACAGGGGGTCCCCTCCTACGAGCAGTACTTC.

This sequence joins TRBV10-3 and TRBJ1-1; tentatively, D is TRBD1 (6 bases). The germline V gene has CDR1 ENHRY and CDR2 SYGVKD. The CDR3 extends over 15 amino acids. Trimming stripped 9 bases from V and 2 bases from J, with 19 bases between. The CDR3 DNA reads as TGTGCCATTGGTGGGGACACCCGAGGAAACACTGAAGCTTTCTTT. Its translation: CAIGGDTRGNTEAFF.

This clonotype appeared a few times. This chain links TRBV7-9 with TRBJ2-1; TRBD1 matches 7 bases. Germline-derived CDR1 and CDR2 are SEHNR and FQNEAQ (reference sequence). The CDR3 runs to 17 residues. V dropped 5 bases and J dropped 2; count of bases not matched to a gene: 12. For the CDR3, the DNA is TGTGCCAGCAGCCACCGTAACAGGGGACCACCCTACAATGAGCAGTTCTTC. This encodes CASSHRNRGPPYNEQFF.

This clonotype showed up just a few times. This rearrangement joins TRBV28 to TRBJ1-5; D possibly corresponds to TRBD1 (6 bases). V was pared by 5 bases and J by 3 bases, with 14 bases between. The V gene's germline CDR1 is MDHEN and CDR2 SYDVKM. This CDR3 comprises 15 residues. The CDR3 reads CASSPIRGFNQPQHF. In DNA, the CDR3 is TGTGCCAGCAGTCCGATCAGGGGATTCAATCAGCCCCAGCATTTT.

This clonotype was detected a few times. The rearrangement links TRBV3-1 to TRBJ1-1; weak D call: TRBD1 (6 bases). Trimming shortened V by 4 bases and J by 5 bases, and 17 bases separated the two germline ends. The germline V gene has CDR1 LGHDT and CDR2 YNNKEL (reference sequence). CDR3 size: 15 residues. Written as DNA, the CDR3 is TGTGCCAGCAGCCTATGGGACACCCGGGGGACTGAAGCTTTCTTT. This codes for CASSLWDTRGTEAFF.